The clone carrying this T cell receptor beta chain has just a few counts. The antigen remains unidentified. This record belongs to a study of a mutant IDH1 vaccine in newly diagnosed glioma. Study background: Patients under treatment included around 60% males and roughly 40% females and had a mean age of about 37 years. The therapy given earlier, which was standard therapy, consisted of radiotherapy, temozolomide, or both, and most of the patients received both.

Repertoires were generated with immunoSEQ multiplex PCR, while TCRdb's copy carries only in-frame clones and drops some. This sample has tens of thousands of clones, with roughly 75% found just once. As for time point: week 35, safety follow-up. Vaccination used 300 ug of mutant IDH1 20-mer peptide per dose, with topical imiquimod. Trimming stripped 1 base from V and 5 bases from J, with 6 bases between. Germline V lookup: CDR1 SGHDT, CDR2 YYEEEE. This CDR3 region has 12 residues. This clonotype was obtained from a woman in her 40s with glioma. This chain connects TRBV5-6 to TRBJ1-2, with unresolved D. Sequencing used PBMCs, obtained from a glioma patient whose treatment included an IDH1 peptide vaccine. CDR3 DNA sequence: TGTGCCAGCAGCTTGTTGAATTATGGCTACACCTTC. Residues: CASSLLNYGYTF.